This passage covers 19 T cell receptor beta chains from one sample sequenced in a study of neoadjuvant nivolumab and ipilimumab in lung cancer. Clones were sequenced by immunoSEQ multiplex PCR, and TCRdb holds only the in-frame ones, with some missing. The data show some 25,000 clones, about three quarters seen once. The sequences come from tumor tissue, collected after neoadjuvant nivolumab, alone or with ipilimumab, at or shortly before surgery. Receptors originate from an adult with non-small cell lung cancer.

This clone was seen a few times. The gene calls are TRBV18 and TRBJ1-1; tentative D call: TRBD1 (5 bases). The CDR3 has 14 amino acids. The germline V gene has CDR1 KGHSH and CDR2 LQKENI. The V gene lost 3 bases and the J gene lost 4 bases, with 12 bases spanning the gap. CDR3 nucleotides: TGTGCCAGCTCACCTGGGCAGGGTACCACTGAAGCTTTCTTT. It codes for CASSPGQGTTEAFF. The variable domain in full, completed from reference TRBV18 and TRBJ1-1, reads NAGVMQNPRHLVRRRGQEARLRCSPMKGHSHVYWYRQLPEEGLKFMVYLQKENIIDESGMPKERFSAEFPKEGPSILRIQQVVRGDSAAYFCASSPGQGTTEAFFGQGTRLTVV.

CDR3 residues: CASSTLGRYEQYF. CDR3 sequence (DNA): TGTGCCAGCAGCACGCTCGGACGGTACGAGCAGTACTTC. The V and J genes are TRBV27 and TRBJ2-7; D uncertain. The CDR3 is 13 amino acids. The germline V gene encodes CDR1 MNHEY and CDR2 SMNVEV (reference sequence). V lost 6 bases to trimming and J lost 4 bases, with 13 bases between them.

This clone has only a few counts. The V gene is TRBV5-1, the J gene TRBJ1-1, with D maybe TRBD1 (5 bases). The V and J ends lost 4 bases and 5 bases respectively, with 15 bases between them. Germline CDR1 SGHRS, CDR2 YFSETQ. This CDR3 contains 14 residues. The CDR3 loop reads CASSPEGRKTEAFF. For the CDR3, the DNA is TGCGCCAGCAGCCCGGAGGGACGAAAGACTGAAGCTTTCTTT. Using reference TRBV5-1 and TRBJ1-1 for the parts outside the CDR3, the full variable domain is KAGVTQTPRYLIKTRGQQVTLSCSPISGHRSVSWYQQTPGQGLQFLFEYFSETQRNKGNFPGRFSGRQFSNSRSEMNVSTLELGDSALYLCASSPEGRKTEAFFGQGTRLTVV.

This chain links TRBV5-1 with TRBJ1-5, with D possibly matching TRBD1 (5 bases). This CDR3 spans 15 amino acids. Trimming removed 4 bases from V and 4 bases from J, with 15 bases in between. Germline V CDR1 and CDR2: SGHRS, YFSETQ. The CDR3 coding sequence is TGCGCCAGCAGCAAGGGGACCGGCGAAAATCAGCCCCAGCATTTT. Amino acid sequence: CASSKGTGENQPQHF.

This sequence joins TRBV9 and TRBJ2-7; the D gene is possibly TRBD1 (6 bases). V was pared by 0 bases and J by 2 bases, with 9 bases between. Germline assignment: CDR1 SGDLS and CDR2 YYNGEE. The CDR3 is made up of 14 amino acids. The CDR3: CASSVEAGAYEQYF. The CDR3 DNA reads TGTGCCAGCAGCGTAGAGGCAGGGGCCTACGAGCAGTACTTC.

The chain carries TRBV30 and TRBJ2-3; D gene ambiguous. V lost 0 bases, J lost 3 bases, and 4 bases lay in between. The V gene's germline CDR1 is GTSNPN and CDR2 SVGIG (reference sequence). This CDR3 contains 12 residues. CDR3 loop: CAWSVLTDTQYF. CDR3 coding DNA: TGTGCCTGGAGTGTATTGACAGATACGCAGTATTTT.

The DNA for the CDR3 is TGTGCCAGCAGCCGAGGCCCCGGACAGGGGGATTCTGAAGCTTTCTTT. Translation: CASSRGPGQGDSEAFF. The chain recombines TRBV4-2 with TRBJ1-1, with 10 positions matching TRBD1. CDR1 and CDR2 (germline): LGHNA, YNFKEQ. Germline trimming cut 4 bases from V and 6 bases from J; bases unmatched to any gene: 11. The CDR3 covers 16 residues.

The J gene is TRBJ1-4, the V gene TRBV7-9; 7 bases map to TRBD1. The CDR3 is 13 amino acids. The J segment lost 8 bases and the V segment lost 3 bases, leaving 3 bases of the junction unmatched. The V gene's germline CDR1 is SEHNR and CDR2 FQNEAQ (reference sequence). The CDR3 DNA reads as TGTGCCAGCAGCTTCCCAGGGGGAGAAAAACTGTTTTTT. Translation gives CASSFPGGEKLFF.

This clone appeared once. V is TRBV7-9 and J is TRBJ1-6, with 10 bases lining up with TRBD1. This CDR3 contains 15 residues. Looked up from germline, CDR1 is SEHNR and CDR2 is FQNEAQ (reference sequence). Trimming cost V 5 bases and J 7 bases; bases outside gene matches: 5. The CDR3 here is CASSRQGAENSPLHF. The CDR3 DNA sequence: TGTGCCAGCAGCCGACAGGGGGCCGAAAATTCACCCCTCCACTTT.

This chain joins TRBV7-9 and TRBJ1-1; a possible D gene is TRBD1 (5 bases). The CDR3 totals 14 residues. Trimming took off 5 bases at V and 7 bases at J, with 17 bases between the two ends. Germline values: CDR1 SEHNR, CDR2 FQNEAQ (reference sequence). CDR3 in DNA: TGTGCCAGCAGCGACGGGGGATCAGGGATTGAAGCTTTCTTT. This gives the protein CASSDGGSGIEAFF.

This clone has only a few counts. The rearrangement uses TRBV6-5 and TRBJ1-2; D is possibly TRBD1 (6 bases). Germline V lookup: CDR1 MNHEY, CDR2 SVGAGI. The CDR3 covers 14 residues. V was trimmed by 5 bases and J by 7 bases, leaving 17 bases between them. CDR3 bases: TGTGCCAGCAGTCCTATGTCAGGGGCTGGTGGCTACACCTTC. Translation: CASSPMSGAGGYTF.

This chain uses TRBV6-1 with TRBJ2-2; TRBD1 agrees at 9 bases. The germline V gene has CDR1 MNHNS and CDR2 SASEGT. The CDR3 is 15 residues long. V lost 6 bases and J lost 1; bases outside the gene matches: 3. CDR3 loop: CASSLGQGNTGELFF. CDR3 in DNA: TGTGCCAGCAGCCTGGGACAGGGGAACACCGGGGAGCTGTTTTTT.

The V call is TRBV7-8, the J call TRBJ1-2; 10 bases are a match to TRBD1. The length of the CDR3 is 17 residues. In germline, CDR1 is SGHVS, CDR2 FQNEAQ. The ends lost 2 bases at V and 4 bases at J; junction bases unmatched: 10. The CDR3 DNA is TGTGCCAGCAGCTTAAGTGTCGGGACAGGGGTAACCTATGGCTACACCTTC. Its protein product is CASSLSVGTGVTYGYTF.

The V gene is TRBV6-6, the J gene TRBJ1-4, with D uncertain. The CDR3 length is 14 residues. Germline CDR1 reads MNHNY; CDR2 reads SVGAGI (reference sequence). V was shortened by 6 bases and J by 0 bases, with 8 bases between the two germline ends. The CDR3 region is CASSPQPTNEKLFF. The CDR3 bases are TGTGCCAGCAGCCCCCAGCCAACTAATGAAAAACTGTTTTTT.

This clone has just one count. The chain joins TRBV6-5 to TRBJ2-5; D is uncertain. Germline CDR1 reads MNHEY; CDR2 reads SVGAGI. The V gene lost 2 bases and the J gene lost 4 bases, with 8 bases spanning the gap. The CDR3 has 13 amino acids. DNA of the CDR3: TGTGCCAGCAGTTACGGCGTCAGAGAGACCCAGTACTTC. Translating it yields CASSYGVRETQYF.

This clone occurred once. The rearrangement links TRBV6-5 to TRBJ2-4, with 10 bases matching TRBD1. J lost 6 bases, V lost 6 bases, and 5 bases had no gene match. Germline loops: CDR1 MNHEY, CDR2 SVGAGI. The CDR3 is made up of 14 amino acids. CDR3 in DNA: TGTGCCAGCAGCGTCGGACAGGGGGGAAACATTCAGTACTTC. Translated: CASSVGQGGNIQYF.

This clone was picked up a small number of times. The chain couples TRBV19 to TRBJ1-6, with no clear D. The germline V gene encodes CDR1 LNHDA and CDR2 SQIVND (reference sequence). This CDR3 contains 15 residues. The V and J ends lost 3 bases and 7 bases respectively, with 13 bases between them. The CDR3 region is CASSIQHGMNSPLHF. The CDR3 DNA reads as TGTGCCAGTAGTATTCAGCATGGGATGAATTCACCCCTCCACTTT. Supplemented by reference TRBV19 and TRBJ1-6, the full variable domain reads DGGITQSPKYLFRKEGQNVTLSCEQNLNHDAMYWYRQDPGQGLRLIYYSQIVNDFQKGDIAEGYSVSREKKESFPLTVTSAQKNPTAFYLCASSIQHGMNSPLHFGNGTRLTVT.

In this sample, this clone turned up once. V gene TRBV5-6 combines with J gene TRBJ1-5, with D maybe TRBD1 (6 bases). Trimming removed 1 base at V and 9 bases at J, with 17 bases between. The CDR3 runs 15 residues. Germline-derived CDR1 and CDR2 are SGHDT and YYEEEE. The CDR3 DNA reads as TGTGCCAGCAGCTTGTACGGACAGTCTCTCCGGCCCCAGCATTTT. Amino acid sequence: CASSLYGQSLRPQHF.

This clone was detected a few times. The chain joins TRBV5-5 to TRBJ1-2; TRBD1 aligns across 10 bases. CDR1 SGHKS and CDR2 YYEKEE come from the germline V gene (reference sequence). This CDR3 contains 15 residues. V was pared by 5 bases and J by 4 bases, with 8 bases of the junction left unmatched. The CDR3 sequence: CASRLGQGFGYGYTF. The CDR3 nucleotides read TGTGCCAGCAGACTGGGACAGGGGTTTGGCTATGGCTACACCTTC.